The 13 T cell receptor beta chains in this list originate from one sample, sequenced in a study of cytomegalovirus exposure and HLA in healthy donors. Use of 60 Vbeta and 13 Jbeta primers characterized the PCR. TCRdb keeps only in-frame clones here, not all; method: immunoSEQ multiplex PCR. This sample has under 200,000 clones, with roughly four fifths found just once. The specimen sequenced was PBMCs. The receptors originated from a woman younger than 30 in good health and CMV-seronegative.

The chain couples TRBV27 to TRBJ2-5; TRBD1 agrees at 7 bases. CDR1 and CDR2 from the germline V gene are MNHEY and SMNVEV (reference sequence). CDR3 length: 15 amino acids. J lost 2 bases, V lost 5 bases, and 8 bases had no gene match. The CDR3 protein is CASSAWTGEQETQYF. CDR3 nucleotides: TGTGCCAGCAGTGCCTGGACAGGCGAGCAAGAGACCCAGTACTTC.

This sequence joins TRBV29-1 and TRBJ1-2; D is uncertain. Trimming pared 1 base from V and 5 bases from J, leaving 8 bases between. CDR3 length: 12 residues. CDR1 and CDR2 (germline): SQVTM, ANQGSEA. CDR3: CSVEAGPYGYTF. In DNA form, the CDR3 reads TGCAGCGTTGAAGCGGGTCCGTATGGCTACACCTTC.

In regard to this clone: This specimen includes other DNA sequences encoding the same CDR3. The chain joins TRBV4-1 to TRBJ2-7; D is unresolved. Trimming cost V 2 bases and J 0 bases, with 5 bases left between them. In germline, CDR1 is MGHRA, CDR2 YSYEKL. The CDR3 loop spans 13 amino acids. CDR3 DNA sequence: TGCGCCAGCAGCCAACCATTCTCCTACGAGCAGTACTTC. It is translated as CASSQPFSYEQYF.

This clone was counted once. This rearrangement joins TRBV4-1 to TRBJ2-1, with TRBD2 identical over 7 bases. Germline values: CDR1 MGHRA, CDR2 YSYEKL. J was trimmed by 2 bases and V by 2 bases; bases with no gene match: 3. The CDR3 extends over 15 amino acids. CDR3 nucleotides: TGCGCCAGCAGCCAACCCGGGGGGACCTACAATGAGCAGTTCTTC. Translated: CASSQPGGTYNEQFF.

The V and J genes are TRBV5-5 and TRBJ1-5, with D unresolved. Germline V gene data show CDR1 as SGHKS and CDR2 as YYEKEE (reference sequence). The CDR3 sequence is 14 residues long. V was cut by 0 bases and J by 7 bases, with 11 bases left in between. The CDR3 loop reads CASSLAAGSQPQHF. CDR3 bases: TGTGCCAGCAGCTTGGCCGCGGGATCCCAGCCCCAGCATTTT.

V is TRBV6-5 and J is TRBJ1-1, with D possibly TRBD1 on 5 matching bases. V gave up 8 bases and J gave up 1 base, with 8 bases separating them. Germline V gene lookup returns CDR1 MNHEY and CDR2 SVGAGI. The CDR3 loop spans 12 amino acids. CDR3 nucleotide sequence: TGTGCCAGCGGGGGAGGGAACACTGAAGCTTTCTTT. Protein: CASGGGNTEAFF.

This clone was recorded a few times. V and J are TRBV2 and TRBJ2-7; D may be TRBD2 (6 bases). With 4 bases removed from V and 3 bases from J, the gap between germline ends came to 10 bases. The CDR3 is made up of 13 amino acids. Germline V CDR1 and CDR2: SNHLY, FYNNEI. Written as DNA, the CDR3 is TGTGCCAGCAGTGCGGGGGTGAACTACGAGCAGTACTTC. It translates to CASSAGVNYEQYF. The complete variable domain, with remaining parts taken from reference TRBV2 and TRBJ2-7, reads EPEVTQTPSHQVTQMGQEVILRCVPISNHLYFYWYRQILGQKVEFLVSFYNNEISEKSEIFDDQFSVERPDGSNFTLKIRSTKLEDSAMYFCASSAGVNYEQYFGPGTRLTVT.

The chain is built from TRBV7-3 and TRBJ2-1, with TRBD2 matching over 9 bases. The CDR3 consists of 20 residues. In germline, CDR1 is SGHTA, CDR2 FQGTGA. V lost 5 bases, J lost 1 base, and 18 bases stayed unmatched. In nucleotides, the CDR3 is TGTGCCAGCAGCCTGAGGCAGCGGGGGGCTCCCACTCTTTCCTACAATGAGCAGTTCTTC. Protein product: CASSLRQRGAPTLSYNEQFF.

The chain is built from TRBV7-9 and TRBJ1-1; unclear D gene. The CDR3 extends over 15 amino acids. CDR1 and CDR2 from the germline V gene are SEHNR and FQNEAQ (reference sequence). V shed 1 base and J shed 3 bases, with 12 bases lying between them. The CDR3 is CASSLGNAGDTEAFF. For the CDR3, the DNA is TGTGCCAGCAGCTTAGGAAATGCCGGGGACACTGAAGCTTTCTTT. Complete variable domain (other parts from reference TRBV7-9 and TRBJ1-1): DTGVSQNPRHKITKRGQNVTFRCDPISEHNRLYWYRQTLGQGPEFLTYFQNEAQLEKSRLLSDRFSAERPKGSFSTLEIQRTEQGDSAMYLCASSLGNAGDTEAFFGQGTRLTVV.

CDR3 sequence: CASSEVGGSTEAFF. CDR3 nucleotide sequence: TGTGCCAGCAGTGAAGTGGGGGGGAGCACTGAAGCTTTCTTT. This sequence joins TRBV2 and TRBJ1-1; D perhaps matches TRBD1 (5 bases). From germline, CDR1 is SNHLY and CDR2 FYNNEI. Trimming pared 1 base from V and 4 bases from J, leaving 10 bases between. The length of the CDR3 is 14 residues.

The gene calls are TRBV10-2 and TRBJ1-6; a weak D match, TRBD1 (5 bases). The CDR3 extends over 16 amino acids. The ends were cut back, 2 bases at V and 5 bases at J, with 13 bases in the middle. Germline V CDR1 and CDR2: WSHSY, SAAADI. CDR3 residues: CASSEPTQGNNSPLHF. In DNA form, the CDR3 reads TGCGCCAGCAGTGAGCCGACGCAGGGTAATAATTCACCCCTCCACTTT.

The V gene is TRBV5-1, the J gene TRBJ2-1, with 9 bases lining up with TRBD2. Germline V gene lookup returns CDR1 SGHRS and CDR2 YFSETQ. This CDR3 contains 15 residues. J lost 3 bases, V lost 5 bases, and 6 bases had no gene match. CDR3 amino acids: CASSLTSGIYNEQFF. The DNA for the CDR3 is TGCGCCAGCAGTCTGACTAGCGGCATCTACAATGAGCAGTTCTTC.

The chain links TRBV19 to TRBJ1-2; 7 bases are a match to TRBD1. Per the germline V gene, CDR1 is LNHDA and CDR2 is SQIVND (reference sequence). The CDR3 sequence is 14 residues long. Trimming took 7 bases from V and 8 from J; bases not matched to a gene: 13. The CDR3: CASKARQGFSGYTF. The DNA for the CDR3 is TGTGCCAGTAAGGCGAGACAGGGATTTTCGGGCTACACCTTC.